This TCR beta chain was recorded in a study of PD-L1 blockade in urothelial cancer. On the study more broadly: Patients went on atezolizumab at some point between 2013 and 2015, receiving 1,200 mg intravenously every 3 weeks. Reported median T cell count for blood samples was more than 110,000.

Synthetically made TCR analog templates were put into each PCR as spikes. The data were produced by immunoSEQ multiplex PCR, yet TCRdb's version contains in-frame clones alone and is incomplete. The table records under 40,000 clones, approximately 87% of them present only once. The CDR3 sequence is 17 residues long. V dropped 3 bases and J dropped 7; count of bases not matched to a gene: 8. The germline gives CDR1 KGHSH, CDR2 LQKENI. J is TRBJ1-6 and V is TRBV18, with 11 bases that match TRBD1. Sample: PBMCs, taken around atezolizumab (anti-PD-L1) treatment. This receptor was taken from a man aged 50 to 60 with urothelial cancer. Here the CDR3 reads CASSPLGQGAMNSPLHF. CDR3 sequence (DNA): TGTGCCAGCTCACCTCTCGGACAGGGGGCAATGAATTCACCCCTCCACTTT.